The sequence of this TCR beta chain was determined in a study of cytomegalovirus exposure and HLA in healthy donors. Turning to the study itself: Earlier results showed 117 million unique TCR beta sequences derived from approximately 170 million T cells.

It was with 60 Vbeta and 13 Jbeta primers that the PCR ran. In the original processing: Later, an analysis found roughly 80 million unique TCR beta chains, and 9.5 million to 12 million of these were shared. TCRdb's table, derived via immunoSEQ multiplex PCR, lists solely in-frame clones and lacks some. Clone size and V and J calls were adopted from that table, with D and trimming inferred from the DNA. Among around 160,000 clones listed, roughly 80% were seen once. As to this clone: Its target is not known.

General study findings and limits: Rare TCR sequences dominated, though some public TCRs recurred in many donors.

V was pared by 0 bases and J by 15 bases, with 11 bases of the junction left unmatched. This CDR3 has 14 residues. The germline V gene encodes CDR1 LNHDA and CDR2 SQIVND (reference sequence). Sequencing used PBMCs. This rearrangement joins TRBV19 to TRBJ2-1; 7 nucleotides line up with TRBD1. This sequence was found in a man aged 45-60 years in good health and CMV-seropositive. CDR3 loop: CASSIDGIGTVSFF. The CDR3 region has the DNA TGTGCCAGTAGTATAGATGGAATAGGGACAGTGTCGTTCTTC.